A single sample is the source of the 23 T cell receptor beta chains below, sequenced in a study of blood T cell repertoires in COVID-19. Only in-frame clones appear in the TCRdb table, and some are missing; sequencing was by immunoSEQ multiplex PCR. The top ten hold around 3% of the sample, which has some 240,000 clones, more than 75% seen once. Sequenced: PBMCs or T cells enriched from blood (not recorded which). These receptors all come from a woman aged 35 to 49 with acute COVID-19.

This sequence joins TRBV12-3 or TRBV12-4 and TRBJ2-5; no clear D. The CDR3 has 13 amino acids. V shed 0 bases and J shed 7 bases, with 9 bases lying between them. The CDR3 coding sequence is TGTGCCAGCAGTTTAGCCATCACGGGGACCCAGTACTTC. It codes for CASSLAITGTQYF.

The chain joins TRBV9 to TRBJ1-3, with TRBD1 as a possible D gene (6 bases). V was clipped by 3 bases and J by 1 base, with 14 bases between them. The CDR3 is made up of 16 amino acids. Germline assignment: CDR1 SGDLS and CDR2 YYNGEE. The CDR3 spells CASSESGTSSGNTIYF. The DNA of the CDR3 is TGTGCCAGCAGCGAATCCGGGACAAGTTCTGGAAACACCATATATTTT.

CDR3 region: CASSQGPSSYNEQFF. The CDR3 region has the DNA TGCGCCAGCAGCCAAGGCCCGAGCTCCTACAATGAGCAGTTCTTC. This chain joins TRBV4-1 and TRBJ2-1, with D hard to call. CDR1 and CDR2 from the germline V gene are MGHRA and YSYEKL. This CDR3 has 15 amino acids. Trimming shortened V by 1 base and J by 0 bases, and 7 bases separated the two germline ends.

Written as DNA, the CDR3 is TGTGCCAGCACACTCGGGACAGGGAACGGTGAGCAGTTCTTC. It yields the protein CASTLGTGNGEQFF. This chain uses TRBV6-5 with TRBJ2-1, with 9 bases matching TRBD1. Looked up from germline, CDR1 is MNHEY and CDR2 is SVGAGI. V shed 7 bases, J shed 9 bases, and the junction held 10 bases outside the gene matches. The CDR3 is 14 amino acids.

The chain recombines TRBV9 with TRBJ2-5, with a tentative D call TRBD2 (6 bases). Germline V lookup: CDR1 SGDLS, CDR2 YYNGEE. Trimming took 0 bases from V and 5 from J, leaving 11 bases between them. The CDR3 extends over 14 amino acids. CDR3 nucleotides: TGTGCCAGCAGCGTAGAGGCTAGCGAGGAGACCCAGTACTTC. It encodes CASSVEASEETQYF.

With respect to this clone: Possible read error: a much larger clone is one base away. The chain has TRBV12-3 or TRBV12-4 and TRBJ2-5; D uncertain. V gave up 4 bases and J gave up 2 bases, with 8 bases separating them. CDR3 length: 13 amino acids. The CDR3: CASSSRWQETQYF. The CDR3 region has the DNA TGTGCCAGCAGTTCCCGGTGGCAAGAGACCCAGTACTTC.

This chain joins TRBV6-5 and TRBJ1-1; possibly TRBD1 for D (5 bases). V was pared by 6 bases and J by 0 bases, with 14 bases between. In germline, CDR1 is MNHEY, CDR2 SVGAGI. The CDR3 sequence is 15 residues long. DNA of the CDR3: TGTGCCAGCAGGACCAGGGCAGCGATGAACACTGAAGCTTTCTTT. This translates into CASRTRAAMNTEAFF.

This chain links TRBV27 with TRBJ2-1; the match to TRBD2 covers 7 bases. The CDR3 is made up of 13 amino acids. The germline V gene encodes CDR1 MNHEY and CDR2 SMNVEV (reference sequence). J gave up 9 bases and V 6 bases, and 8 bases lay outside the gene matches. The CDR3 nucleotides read TGTGCCAGCAGCCCTACGTGGGAGGGTGAGCAGTTCTTC. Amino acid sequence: CASSPTWEGEQFF.

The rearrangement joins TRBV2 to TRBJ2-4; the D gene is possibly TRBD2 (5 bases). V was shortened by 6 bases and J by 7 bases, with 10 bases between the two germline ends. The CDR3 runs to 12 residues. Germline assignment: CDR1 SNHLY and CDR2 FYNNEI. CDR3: CASRRVRNIQYF. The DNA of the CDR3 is TGTGCCAGCAGGAGGGTGAGGAACATTCAGTACTTC.

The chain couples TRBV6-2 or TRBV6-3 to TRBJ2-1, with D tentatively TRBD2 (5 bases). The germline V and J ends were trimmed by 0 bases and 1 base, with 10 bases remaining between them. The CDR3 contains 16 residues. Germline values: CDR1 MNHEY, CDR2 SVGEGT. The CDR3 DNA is TGTGCCAGCAGTTACTCCGGAGGTCCTTCCTACAATGAGCAGTTCTTC. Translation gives CASSYSGGPSYNEQFF.

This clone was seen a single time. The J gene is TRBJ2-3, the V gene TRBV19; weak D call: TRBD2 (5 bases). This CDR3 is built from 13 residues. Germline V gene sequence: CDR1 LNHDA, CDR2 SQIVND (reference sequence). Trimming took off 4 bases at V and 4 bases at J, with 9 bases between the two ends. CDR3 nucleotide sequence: TGTGCCAGTAGTACTAGCATCGCAGATACGCAGTATTTT. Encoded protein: CASSTSIADTQYF.

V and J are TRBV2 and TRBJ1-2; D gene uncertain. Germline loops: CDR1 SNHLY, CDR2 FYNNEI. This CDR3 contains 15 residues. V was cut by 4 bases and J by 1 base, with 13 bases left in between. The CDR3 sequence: CASSGGLGHNYGYTF. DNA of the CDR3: TGTGCCAGCAGTGGAGGGCTCGGTCATAACTATGGCTACACCTTC.

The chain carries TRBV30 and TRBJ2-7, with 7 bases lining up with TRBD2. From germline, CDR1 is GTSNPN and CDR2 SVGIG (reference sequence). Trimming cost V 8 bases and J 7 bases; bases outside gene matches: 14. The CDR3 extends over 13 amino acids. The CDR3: CATRPGGGWEQYF. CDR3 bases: TGTGCCACCCGGCCGGGGGGAGGTTGGGAGCAGTACTTC.

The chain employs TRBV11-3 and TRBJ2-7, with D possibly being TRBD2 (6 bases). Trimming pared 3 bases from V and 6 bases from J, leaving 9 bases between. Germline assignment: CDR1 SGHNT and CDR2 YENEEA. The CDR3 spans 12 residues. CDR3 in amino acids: CASSFGGLEQYF. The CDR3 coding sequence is TGTGCCAGCAGCTTTGGGGGACTCGAGCAGTACTTC.

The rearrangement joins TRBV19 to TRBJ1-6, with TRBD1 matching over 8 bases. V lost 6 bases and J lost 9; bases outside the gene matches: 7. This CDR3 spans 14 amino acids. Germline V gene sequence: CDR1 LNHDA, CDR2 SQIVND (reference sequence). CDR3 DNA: TGTGCCAGTAGCATGGCGACAGGGGTTTCACCCCTCCACTTT. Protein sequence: CASSMATGVSPLHF.

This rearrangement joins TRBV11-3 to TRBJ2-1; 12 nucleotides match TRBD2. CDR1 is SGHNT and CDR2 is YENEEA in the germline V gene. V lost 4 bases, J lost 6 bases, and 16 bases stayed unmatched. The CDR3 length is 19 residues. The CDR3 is CASSSPPWLAGGLVNEQFF. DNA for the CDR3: TGTGCCAGCAGCTCCCCCCCGTGGCTAGCGGGAGGGCTGGTCAATGAGCAGTTCTTC. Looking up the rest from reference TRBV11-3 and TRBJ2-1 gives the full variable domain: EAGVVQSPRYKIIEKKQPVAFWCNPISGHNTLYWYLQNLGQGPELLIRYENEEAVDDSQLPKDRFSAERLKGVDSTLKIQPAELGDSAVYLCASSSPPWLAGGLVNEQFFGPGTRLTVL.

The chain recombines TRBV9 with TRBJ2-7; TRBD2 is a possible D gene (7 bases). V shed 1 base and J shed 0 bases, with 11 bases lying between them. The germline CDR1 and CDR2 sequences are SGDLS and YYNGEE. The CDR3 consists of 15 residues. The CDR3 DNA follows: TGTGCCAGCAGCGTAAGGGGGGGAGTCTCCTACGAGCAGTACTTC. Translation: CASSVRGGVSYEQYF.

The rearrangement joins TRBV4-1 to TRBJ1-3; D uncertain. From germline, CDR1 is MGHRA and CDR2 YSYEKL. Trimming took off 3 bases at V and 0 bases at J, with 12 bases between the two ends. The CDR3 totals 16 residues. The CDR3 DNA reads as TGCGCCAGCAGCCATGGCCAGTCGGGCTCTGGAAACACCATATATTTT. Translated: CASSHGQSGSGNTIYF.

CDR3 in amino acids: CASSPGIVQFF. CDR3 nucleotide sequence: TGTGCCAGCAGCCCCGGGATCGTGCAGTTCTTC. This sequence joins TRBV7-9 and TRBJ2-1, with a tentative D call TRBD2 (5 bases). The CDR3 covers 11 residues. V lost 5 bases and J lost 12, with 11 bases in between. Germline CDR1 and CDR2: SEHNR and FQNEAQ (reference sequence). Complete variable domain (other parts from reference TRBV7-9 and TRBJ2-1): DTGVSQNPRHKITKRGQNVTFRCDPISEHNRLYWYRQTLGQGPEFLTYFQNEAQLEKSRLLSDRFSAERPKGSFSTLEIQRTEQGDSAMYLCASSPGIVQFFGPGTRLTVL.

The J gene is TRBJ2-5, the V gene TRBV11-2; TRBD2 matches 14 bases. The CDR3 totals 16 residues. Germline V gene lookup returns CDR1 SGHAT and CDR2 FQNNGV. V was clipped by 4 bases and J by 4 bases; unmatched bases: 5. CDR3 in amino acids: CASSSPTSGRGETQYF. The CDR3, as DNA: TGTGCCAGCAGCTCCCCGACTAGCGGGAGGGGAGAGACCCAGTACTTC.

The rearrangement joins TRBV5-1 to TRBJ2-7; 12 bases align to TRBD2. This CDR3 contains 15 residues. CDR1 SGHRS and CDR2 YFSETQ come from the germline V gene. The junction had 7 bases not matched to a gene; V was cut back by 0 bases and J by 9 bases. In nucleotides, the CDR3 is TGCGCCAGCAGCTTGGGACTAGCGGGAGAAGTCGCGCAGTACTTC. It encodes CASSLGLAGEVAQYF.

DNA of the CDR3: TGTGCCAGCTCACCATCAAAGGGGGGGCGGGCGAACACTGAAGCTTTCTTT. Its translation: CASSPSKGGRANTEAFF. This chain uses TRBV18 with TRBJ1-1; D possibly corresponds to TRBD1 (6 bases). V was pared by 2 bases and J by 1 base, with 17 bases between. CDR1 is KGHSH and CDR2 is LQKENI in the germline V gene. The CDR3 loop spans 17 amino acids.

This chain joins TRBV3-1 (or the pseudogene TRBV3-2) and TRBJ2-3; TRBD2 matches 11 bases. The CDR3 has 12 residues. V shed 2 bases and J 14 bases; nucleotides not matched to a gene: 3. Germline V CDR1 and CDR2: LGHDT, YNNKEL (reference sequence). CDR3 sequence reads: CASSQTSGSRYF. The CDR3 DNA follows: TGTGCCAGCAGCCAAACTAGCGGGAGTCGGTATTTT.